These 3 T cell receptor beta chains were all obtained from the same sample, sequenced in a study of blood T cell repertoires in COVID-19 (TCRdb year 2020). The library was built by means of the immunoSEQ multiplex PCR assay. TCRdb limited this immuneACCESS table to in-frame rearrangements with V and J called. A share of clones is missing; checked studies link under half to unresolved V genes, and the rest is unexplained. This sample has 300,000 to 400,000 clones in its table, and approximately 85% of those were observed once. The ten biggest clones cover 7.2% of the sample. The sample was peripheral blood. The receptors stem from a human donor in a cohort sampled during active COVID-19.

This chain links TRBV10-3 with TRBJ2-3; possible D gene TRBD2, 7 bases. The V end was cut by 1 base, the J end by 2 bases, with 13 bases between. The germline V gene has CDR1 ENHRY and CDR2 SYGVKD. The CDR3 spans 16 residues. CDR3 protein: CAISELGGGDTDTQYF. In nucleotides, the CDR3 is TGTGCCATCAGTGAGTTGGGAGGGGGAGACACAGATACGCAGTATTTT.

This clone has a count of ten or more. The rearrangement uses TRBV5-5 and TRBJ2-3, with D possibly being TRBD2 (6 bases). Trimming shortened V by 4 bases and J by 3 bases, and 12 bases separated the two germline ends. This CDR3 contains 14 residues. Germline loops: CDR1 SGHKS, CDR2 YYEKEE (reference sequence). The CDR3: CASSRDSLTDTQYF. The CDR3 bases are TGTGCCAGCAGCCGGGACTCATTGACAGATACGCAGTATTTT.

This clone was found once. The J gene is TRBJ1-1, the V gene TRBV11-2; 7 bases map to TRBD1. V was clipped by 4 bases and J by 5 bases; unmatched bases: 7. Per germline, CDR1 SGHAT and CDR2 FQNNGV. The CDR3 spans 14 residues. The DNA of the CDR3 is TGTGCCAGCAGCTCTTACAGGGGAGGTACTGAAGCTTTCTTT. This sequence encodes CASSSYRGGTEAFF.